This entry describes one T cell receptor beta chain. Its antigen remains unidentified. CDR1 is SNHLY and CDR2 is FYNNEI in the germline V gene. V shed 8 bases, J shed 2 bases, and the junction held 6 bases outside the gene matches. The CDR3 totals 14 residues. Data came from immunoSEQ multiplex PCR; TCRdb stores just in-frame clones and leaves some out. Seen here are 120,000 or so clones, roughly 74% observed once, and the top ten hold approximately 4.7%. These data belong to a study of radiotherapy plus CTLA-4 blockade in lung cancer. Across the whole study: Objective responses were documented in over 15% of patients, with disease control in about 28%. Study-wide results and limits: Some TCR clones had been derived from tumors. These clones expanded in peripheral blood after radiotherapy plus ipilimumab. Early clonal dynamics of blood T cells, together with interferon-beta, were reported as the best response predictor.

Lung cancer patients with chemo-refractory metastatic non-small-cell disease were given focal radiation plus CTLA-4 blockade with ipilimumab. The receptor was isolated from a human donor with non-small cell lung cancer who had a partial response to radiotherapy plus ipilimumab. Sequencing was performed on peripheral blood, taken from a patient treated with radiotherapy plus ipilimumab. J is TRBJ2-7 and V is TRBV2; TRBD2 matches at 10 bases. CDR3 residues: CASEAGGPTYEQYF. The CDR3 DNA is TGTGCCAGCGAAGCGGGAGGGCCGACCTACGAGCAGTACTTC.